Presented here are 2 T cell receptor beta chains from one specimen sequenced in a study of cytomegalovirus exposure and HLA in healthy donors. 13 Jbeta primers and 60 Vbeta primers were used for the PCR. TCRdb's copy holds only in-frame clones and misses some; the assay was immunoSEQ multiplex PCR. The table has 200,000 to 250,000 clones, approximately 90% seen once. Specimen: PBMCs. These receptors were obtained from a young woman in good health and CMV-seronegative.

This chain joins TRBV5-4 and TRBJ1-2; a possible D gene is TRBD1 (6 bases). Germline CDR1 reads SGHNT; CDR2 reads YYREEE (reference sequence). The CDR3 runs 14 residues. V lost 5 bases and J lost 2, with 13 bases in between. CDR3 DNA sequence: TGTGCCAGCAGTCTGGACAGACTCAACTATGGCTACACCTTC. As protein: CASSLDRLNYGYTF.

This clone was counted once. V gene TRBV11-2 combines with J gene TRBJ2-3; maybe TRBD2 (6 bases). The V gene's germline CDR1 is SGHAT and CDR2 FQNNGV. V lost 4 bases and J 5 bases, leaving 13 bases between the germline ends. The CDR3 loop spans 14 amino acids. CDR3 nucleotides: TGTGCCAGCAGCTCGGGACTCCTACAAGATACGCAGTATTTT. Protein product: CASSSGLLQDTQYF.